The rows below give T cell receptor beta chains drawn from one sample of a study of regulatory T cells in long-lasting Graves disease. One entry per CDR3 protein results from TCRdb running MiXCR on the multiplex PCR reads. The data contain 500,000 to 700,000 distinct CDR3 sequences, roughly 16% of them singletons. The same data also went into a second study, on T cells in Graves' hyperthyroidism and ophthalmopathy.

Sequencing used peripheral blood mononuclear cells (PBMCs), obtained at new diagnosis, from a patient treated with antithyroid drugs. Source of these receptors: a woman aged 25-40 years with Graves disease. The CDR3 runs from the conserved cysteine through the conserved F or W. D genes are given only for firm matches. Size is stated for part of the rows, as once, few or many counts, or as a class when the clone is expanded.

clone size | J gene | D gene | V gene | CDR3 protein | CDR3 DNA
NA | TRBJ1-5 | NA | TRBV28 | CASSFIEEINQPQHF | TGTGCCAGCAGTTTTATTGAGGAAATAAATCAGCCCCAGCATTTT
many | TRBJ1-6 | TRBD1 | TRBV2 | CASSPRGYNSPLHF | TGTGCCAGCAGCCCCAGGGGGTATAATTCACCCCTCCACTTT
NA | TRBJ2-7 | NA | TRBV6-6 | CASSYSSGIEQYF | TGTGCCAGCAGTTACTCGTCCGGGATCGAGCAGTACTTC
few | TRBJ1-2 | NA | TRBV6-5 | CASSYGGGVKGGYTF | TGTGCCAGCAGTTACGGAGGGGGGGTAAAAGGTGGCTACACCTTC
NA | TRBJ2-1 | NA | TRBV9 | CASSRTGSSYNEQFF | TGTGCCAGCAGCCGAACAGGGAGCTCCTACAATGAGCAGTTCTTC
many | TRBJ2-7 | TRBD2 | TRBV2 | CASSVEDGRALWEQYF | TGTGCCAGCAGTGTTGAGGATGGGAGGGCCCTCTGGGAGCAGTACTTC
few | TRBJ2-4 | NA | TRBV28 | CASSRGSGASIQYF | TGTGCCAGCAGTAGGGGGTCGGGGGCGAGCATTCAGTACTTC
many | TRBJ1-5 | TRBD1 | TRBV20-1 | CSAGGGTGGVRQPQHF | TGCAGTGCTGGAGGGGGGACAGGGGGTGTTAGACAGCCCCAGCATTTT
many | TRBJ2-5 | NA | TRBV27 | CASTGRPMYQETQYF | TGTGCCAGCACCGGCAGACCTATGTACCAAGAGACCCAGTACTTC
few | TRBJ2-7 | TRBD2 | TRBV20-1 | CSAKPLLAGGPDEQYF | TGCAGTGCTAAACCTTTACTAGCGGGAGGGCCTGACGAGCAGTACTTC
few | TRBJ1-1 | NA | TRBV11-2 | CASRRGFLNTEAFF | TGTGCCAGCCGGCGCGGGTTCTTGAACACTGAAGCTTTCTTT
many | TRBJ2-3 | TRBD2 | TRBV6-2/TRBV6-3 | CASSYSLAGGTDTQYF | TGTGCCAGCAGTTACTCTCTAGCGGGAGGCACAGATACGCAGTATTTT
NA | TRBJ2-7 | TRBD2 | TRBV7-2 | CASSTITGLAGDEQYF | TGTGCCAGCAGCACCATAACGGGACTAGCGGGAGATGAGCAGTACTTC
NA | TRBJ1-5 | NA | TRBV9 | CASSRPQHF | TGTGCCAGCAGCCGGCCCCAGCATTTT
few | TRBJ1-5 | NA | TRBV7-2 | CASSEMGGRQPQHF | TGTGCCAGCAGCGAAATGGGGGGCCGTCAGCCCCAGCATTTT
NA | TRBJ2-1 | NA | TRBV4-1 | CASSQFISGGVNEQFF | TGCGCCAGCAGCCAATTCATCTCCGGGGGCGTCAATGAGCAGTTCTTC
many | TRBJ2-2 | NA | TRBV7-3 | CASRQGSGNTGELFF | TGTGCCAGCAGACAAGGGAGCGGGAACACCGGGGAGCTGTTTTTT
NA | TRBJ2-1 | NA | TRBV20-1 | CSAHAGDEQFF | TGCAGTGCCCATGCTGGGGATGAGCAGTTCTTC
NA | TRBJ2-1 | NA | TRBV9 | CASSPPDLLTLNYNEQFF | TGTGCCAGCAGCCCCCCCGACCTATTGACCTTAAATTACAATGAGCAGTTCTTC
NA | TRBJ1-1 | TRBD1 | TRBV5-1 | CASSTDRGQITEAFF | TGCGCCAGCAGTACCGACAGGGGGCAGATTACTGAAGCTTTCTTT
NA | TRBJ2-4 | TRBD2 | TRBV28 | CASSFLTSGNGNIQYF | TGTGCCAGCAGTTTCTTGACTAGCGGGAATGGAAACATTCAGTACTTC
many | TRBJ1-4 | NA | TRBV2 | CASSLNRGNEKLFF | TGTGCCAGCAGTTTGAATAGGGGAAATGAAAAACTGTTTTTT
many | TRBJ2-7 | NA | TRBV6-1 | CASSGQDPSYEQYF | TGTGCCAGCAGTGGGCAGGATCCCTCCTACGAGCAGTACTTC
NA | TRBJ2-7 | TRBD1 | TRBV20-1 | CSAQHGTGNYEQYF | TGCAGTGCCCAGCACGGGACAGGGAACTACGAGCAGTACTTC
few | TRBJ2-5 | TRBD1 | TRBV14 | CASSQDVTGGAETQYF | TGTGCCAGCAGCCAAGATGTAACAGGGGGCGCGGAGACCCAGTACTTC
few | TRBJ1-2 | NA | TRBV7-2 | CASSPSILGGGSYGYTF | TGTGCCAGCAGCCCATCAATCCTGGGCGGGGGCAGTTATGGCTACACCTTC
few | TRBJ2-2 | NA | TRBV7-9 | CASSYPRQADTGELFF | TGTGCCAGCAGTTACCCCCGGCAGGCCGACACCGGGGAGCTGTTTTTT
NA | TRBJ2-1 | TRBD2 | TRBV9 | CASGGTSGNNEQFF | TGTGCCAGCGGAGGGACTAGCGGAAACAATGAGCAGTTCTTC
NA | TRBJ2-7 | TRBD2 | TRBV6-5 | CASSSPGTSVYEQYF | TGTGCCAGCAGTTCGCCGGGGACTAGTGTCTACGAGCAGTACTTC
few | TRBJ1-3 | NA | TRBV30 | CAWSHLTGFGNTIYF | TGTGCCTGGAGCCACCTAACAGGGTTTGGAAACACCATATATTTT
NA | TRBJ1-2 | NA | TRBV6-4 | CASSSRGYTF | TGTGCCAGCAGCTCGAGGGGCTACACCTTC
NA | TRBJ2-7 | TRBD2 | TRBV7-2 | CASSRPGLVFHEQYF | TGTGCCAGCAGCCGCCCGGGACTAGTCTTCCACGAGCAGTACTTC
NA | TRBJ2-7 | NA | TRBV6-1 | CASSEFYGDYEQYF | TGTGCCAGCAGTGAATTTTACGGGGACTACGAGCAGTACTTC
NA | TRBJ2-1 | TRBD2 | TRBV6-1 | CASSPPRTSGNVGEQFF | TGTGCCAGCAGCCCTCCCCGGACTAGCGGGAACGTTGGTGAGCAGTTCTTC
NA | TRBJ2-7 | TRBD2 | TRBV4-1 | CASSTLAGVGYEQYF | TGCGCCAGCAGCACCCTAGCGGGAGTCGGTTACGAGCAGTACTTC
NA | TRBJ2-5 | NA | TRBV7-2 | CASSLELVETQYF | TGTGCCAGCAGCTTAGAACTCGTAGAGACCCAGTACTTC
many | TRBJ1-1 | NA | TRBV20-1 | CSARNRQAEAEAFF | TGCAGTGCTAGAAACCGACAGGCGGAGGCTGAAGCTTTCTTT
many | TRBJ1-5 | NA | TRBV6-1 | CASSMGQPQHF | TGTGCCAGCAGTATGGGGCAGCCCCAGCATTTT
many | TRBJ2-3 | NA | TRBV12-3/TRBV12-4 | CASSPPGSTDTQYF | TGTGCCAGCAGCCCGCCGGGGAGCACAGATACGCAGTATTTT
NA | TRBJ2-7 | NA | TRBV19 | CASMARNSYEQYF | TGTGCCAGTATGGCCAGGAACTCCTACGAGCAGTACTTC
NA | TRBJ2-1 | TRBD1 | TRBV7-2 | CASSLGDRDLNEQFF | TGTGCCAGCAGCTTAGGGGACAGGGACCTCAATGAGCAGTTCTTC
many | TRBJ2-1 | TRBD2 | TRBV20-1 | CSARDPLSGRANEQFF | TGCAGTGCTAGAGATCCCCTTAGCGGGAGGGCCAATGAGCAGTTCTTC
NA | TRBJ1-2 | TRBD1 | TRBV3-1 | CASSQRTGASLACGYTF | TGTGCCAGCAGCCAAAGGACAGGAGCCAGTCTCGCCTGTGGCTACACCTTC
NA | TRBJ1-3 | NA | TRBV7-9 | CASSISQQGNTIYF | TGTGCCAGCAGCATCTCTCAACAGGGAAACACCATATATTTT
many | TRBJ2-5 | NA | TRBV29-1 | CSVEDRGDQETQYF | TGCAGCGTTGAAGATCGTGGGGACCAAGAGACCCAGTACTTC
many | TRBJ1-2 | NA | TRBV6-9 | CASSYAGSAYGYTF | TGTGCCAGCAGTTATGCAGGGAGTGCCTATGGCTACACCTTC
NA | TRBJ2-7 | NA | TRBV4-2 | CASSQNRASYEQYF | TGTGCCAGCAGCCAGAACAGGGCTTCCTACGAGCAGTACTTC
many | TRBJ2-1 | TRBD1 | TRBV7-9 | CASTSIARGQSSYNEQFF | TGTGCCAGCACCTCCATCGCCCGGGGACAGAGCTCCTACAATGAGCAGTTCTTC
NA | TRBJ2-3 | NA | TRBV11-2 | CASSLMSQGIDTQYF | TGTGCCAGCAGCTTAATGTCCCAGGGGATTGATACGCAGTATTTT
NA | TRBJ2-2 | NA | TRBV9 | CASSPKTPLNTGELFF | TGTGCCAGCAGCCCAAAGACTCCCTTGAACACCGGGGAGCTGTTTTTT
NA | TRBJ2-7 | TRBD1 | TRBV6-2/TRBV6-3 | CASSYSYRDSNYEQYF | TGTGCCAGCAGTTACTCGTACCGGGACAGCAACTACGAGCAGTACTTC
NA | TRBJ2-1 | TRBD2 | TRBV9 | CASSEGLAGRNEQFF | TGTGCCAGCAGCGAGGGACTAGCGGGACGCAATGAGCAGTTCTTC
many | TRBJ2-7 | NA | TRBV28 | CASRLRGEQYF | TGTGCCAGCAGACTTAGGGGCGAGCAGTACTTC
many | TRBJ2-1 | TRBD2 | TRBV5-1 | CASSLGGRAKNEQFF | TGCGCCAGCAGCTTGGGTGGGAGGGCCAAAAATGAGCAGTTCTTC
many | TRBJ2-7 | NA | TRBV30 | CAWTGVPHEQYF | TGTGCCTGGACCGGAGTGCCCCACGAGCAGTACTTC
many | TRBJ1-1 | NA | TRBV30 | CAWSYGRSTNTEAFF | TGTGCCTGGAGCTACGGACGGTCCACGAACACTGAAGCTTTCTTT
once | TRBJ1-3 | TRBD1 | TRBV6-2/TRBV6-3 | CASRPGQGNTTYF | TGTGCCAGCAGGCCCGGACAGGGAAACACCACATATTTT